The 14 T cell receptor beta chains listed next were all sequenced from one sample in a study of T-cell memory formation after mild COVID-19. TCRdb re-derived calls from the 5' RACE reads in MiXCR, one entry per CDR3 protein. The table lists 450,000 or so distinct CDR3 sequences, around 19% of them singletons. Sequencing was carried out using PBMCs or a T cell subset sorted from them (not recorded which). The receptor source for this set is an adult woman who had mild COVID-19 (a few samples of this study predate the infection). Cell type and time point are not known.

The V gene is TRBV29-1, the J gene TRBJ1-1; TRBD1 aligns across 9 bases. CDR1 SQVTM and CDR2 ANQGSEA come from the germline V gene. The CDR3 has 14 residues. The V and J ends lost 6 bases and 3 bases, in that order; junction bases with no gene match: 8. This CDR3 is CSVDLQGADTEAFF. DNA for the CDR3: TGCAGCGTGGACCTACAGGGGGCGGACACTGAAGCTTTCTTT.

The table lists this clonotype with a few counts. V usage is TRBV19 and J usage is TRBJ2-7; D possibly corresponds to TRBD2 (5 bases). The CDR3 has 15 residues. Trimming stripped 3 bases from V and 2 bases from J, with 14 bases between. Per germline, CDR1 LNHDA and CDR2 SQIVND (reference sequence). This chain's CDR3 is CASSMSPSGTYEQYF. The CDR3 nucleotides are TGTGCCAGTAGTATGTCCCCCAGCGGAACCTACGAGCAGTACTTC.

This clonotype was observed a handful of times. The chain combines TRBV5-1 with TRBJ1-2, with a possible D match to TRBD1 (5 bases). Germline V gene data show CDR1 as SGHRS and CDR2 as YFSETQ. The CDR3 has 14 residues. Trimming pared 4 bases from V and 6 bases from J, leaving 16 bases between. CDR3 coding DNA: TGCGCCAGCAGCGCCATGAGGGGCAACCATGGCTACACCTTC. Translated, it gives CASSAMRGNHGYTF.

The chain uses TRBV19 and TRBJ1-1, with D hard to call. Deletions cut 3 bases from V and 5 bases from J, with 16 bases between. Germline V gives CDR1 LNHDA, CDR2 SQIVND (reference sequence). CDR3 length: 15 residues. CDR3 residues: CASSIAPTGRTEAFF. Written as DNA, the CDR3 is TGTGCCAGTAGTATCGCCCCCACGGGAAGAACTGAAGCTTTCTTT.

Concerning this clonotype itself: A much larger clone is a single base away; this may be a read error. The chain carries TRBV29-1 and TRBJ2-3, with D perhaps TRBD1 or TRBD2 (5 bases each). Germline V gene sequence: CDR1 SQVTM, CDR2 ANQGSEA. This CDR3 comprises 13 residues. The CDR3 here is CSVSSPGANTKYF. The CDR3 DNA is TGCAGCGTTTCTTCCCCCGGGGCAAATACGAAGTATTTT.

Only a few counts were recorded for this clonotype. The V gene is TRBV20-1, the J gene TRBJ1-6; D is perhaps TRBD1 (5 bases). Trimming removed 0 bases from V and 10 bases from J, with 13 bases in between. Germline V gene data show CDR1 as DFQATT and CDR2 as SNEGSKA (reference sequence). The CDR3 is 14 amino acids. The CDR3, as DNA: TGCAGTGCTAGAGATCCACGGCAGGGATCACCCCTCCACTTT. It codes for CSARDPRQGSPLHF.

Only a few counts were recorded for this clonotype. V is TRBV11-2 and J is TRBJ2-2, with 10 bases fitting TRBD2. V lost 6 bases to trimming and J lost 3 bases; unmatched junction nucleotides: 4. The length of the CDR3 is 15 residues. The germline V gene has CDR1 SGHAT and CDR2 FQNNGV. Here the CDR3 reads CASRPGLAYTGELFF. The CDR3 DNA follows: TGTGCCAGCAGGCCGGGACTAGCGTACACCGGGGAGCTGTTTTTT.

The chain couples TRBV29-1 to TRBJ2-2; the D gene is possibly TRBD1 (6 bases). Germline lookup yields CDR1 SQVTM and CDR2 ANQGSEA. Trimming left V 4 bases short and J 1 base short, with 10 bases between. This CDR3 is 14 amino acids long. The CDR3 bases are TGCAGCGTTGGATCCAGGGGGAACACCGGGGAGCTGTTTTTT. It specifies CSVGSRGNTGELFF.

The table lists this clonotype with a few counts. V gene TRBV5-1 combines with J gene TRBJ2-3; TRBD2 matches at 8 bases. V dropped 0 bases and J dropped 6; count of bases not matched to a gene: 9. This CDR3 has 16 residues. The germline gives CDR1 SGHRS, CDR2 YFSETQ. CDR3 sequence (DNA): TGCGCCAGCAGCTTGGAGCCCAGCGGGGGTCTGGATACGCAGTATTTT. It is translated as CASSLEPSGGLDTQYF.

With regard to this clonotype: Given a much more abundant clone one base away, this may be a read error. This chain connects TRBV19 to TRBJ2-5, with no clear D. Looked up from germline, CDR1 is LNHDA and CDR2 is SQIVND (reference sequence). The CDR3 consists of 13 residues. The CDR3 is CSSSMTSQETQYF. DNA for the CDR3: TGTTCCAGTAGTATGACCAGCCAAGAGACCCAGTACTTC.

This clonotype was recorded a few times. The chain recombines TRBV7-9 with TRBJ2-1, with 7 bases aligning to TRBD2. Germline V gene lookup returns CDR1 SEHNR and CDR2 FQNEAQ (reference sequence). The CDR3 has 16 residues. Trimming took 4 bases from V and 6 from J; bases not matched to a gene: 12. In DNA form, the CDR3 reads TGTGCCAGCAGCTACCAGCGGGACTTGACCTTCAATGAGCAGTTCTTC. Translation gives CASSYQRDLTFNEQFF.

This chain uses TRBV3-1 with TRBJ1-1; 7 nucleotides line up with TRBD1. The trim removed 4 bases at V and 5 bases at J, leaving 16 bases unmatched. Looked up from germline, CDR1 is LGHDT and CDR2 is YNNKEL (reference sequence). This CDR3 has 17 residues. The CDR3 bases are TGTGCCAGCAGCCGCGGCCCCCCCACGACAGGGAGGACTGAAGCTTTCTTT. Its protein is CASSRGPPTTGRTEAFF.

The chain is built from TRBV7-6 and TRBJ2-6; perhaps TRBD1 as D (5 bases). Trimming left V 0 bases short and J 2 bases short, with 5 bases between. The CDR3 covers 15 residues. CDR1 and CDR2 from the germline V gene are SGHVS and FNYEAQ. For the CDR3, the DNA is TGTGCCAGCAGCTTAGCGGACACTGGGGCCAACGTCCTGACTTTC. It is translated as CASSLADTGANVLTF.

The chain links TRBV7-9 to TRBJ1-2; 12 nucleotides line up with TRBD1. This CDR3 is built from 18 residues. The V gene end was trimmed by 1 base and the J gene end by 4 bases; junction bases not matched to a gene: 10. Per germline, CDR1 SEHNR and CDR2 FQNEAQ (reference sequence). This CDR3 reads CASSLGRWGTGGVYGYTF. The CDR3 DNA is TGTGCCAGCAGCTTAGGGCGATGGGGGACAGGGGGCGTCTATGGCTACACCTTC. Variable domain in full (rest from reference TRBV7-9 and TRBJ1-2): DTGVSQNPRHKITKRGQNVTFRCDPISEHNRLYWYRQTLGQGPEFLTYFQNEAQLEKSRLLSDRFSAERPKGSFSTLEIQRTEQGDSAMYLCASSLGRWGTGGVYGYTFGSGTRLTVV.